Listed here are 27 T cell receptor beta chains from one sample, sequenced in a study of cytomegalovirus exposure and HLA in healthy donors. Clones were read by immunoSEQ multiplex PCR, and TCRdb kept only the in-frame ones, dropping some. Of about 160,000 clones listed, more than 70% are singletons. The sequenced sample was PBMCs. These receptors were obtained from a man aged 25 to 45 in good health and CMV-seropositive.

This chain links TRBV11-2 with TRBJ1-2; maybe TRBD1 (5 bases). V lost 8 bases and J 0 bases, leaving 13 bases between the germline ends. CDR1 and CDR2 from the germline V gene are SGHAT and FQNNGV. The CDR3 has 14 amino acids. In DNA form, the CDR3 reads TGTGCCAGCTCCCCGGACACCGCTAACTATGGCTACACCTTC. Translated: CASSPDTANYGYTF. Drawing the rest from reference TRBV11-2 and TRBJ1-2, the complete variable domain is EAGVAQSPRYKIIEKRQSVAFWCNPISGHATLYWYQQILGQGPKLLIQFQNNGVVDDSQLPKDRFSAERLKGVDSTLKIQPAKLEDSAVYLCASSPDTANYGYTFGSGTRLTVV.

The genes are TRBV6-1 and TRBJ1-2; weak D call: TRBD1 (5 bases). This CDR3 is built from 13 residues. The V end lost 2 bases, the J end lost 7 bases, and 11 bases lay between the germline ends. Germline CDR1 and CDR2: MNHNS and SASEGT. The CDR3, as DNA: TGTGCCAGCAGTGAAATGGAGGGACCTGGCTACACCTTC. It encodes CASSEMEGPGYTF.

The V call is TRBV18, the J call TRBJ2-2; 8 nucleotides line up with TRBD1. The CDR3 spans 15 residues. The germline V gene encodes CDR1 KGHSH and CDR2 LQKENI. V dropped 5 bases and J dropped 3; count of bases not matched to a gene: 5. CDR3 sequence: CASSAGQADTGELFF. The CDR3 coding sequence is TGTGCCAGCTCAGCGGGACAGGCTGACACCGGGGAGCTGTTTTTT.

V is TRBV18 and J is TRBJ1-1; 8 nucleotides line up with TRBD1. The CDR3 covers 15 residues. V shed 4 bases, J shed 1 base, and the junction held 5 bases outside the gene matches. Germline V CDR1 and CDR2: KGHSH, LQKENI. CDR3 sequence (DNA): TGTGCCAGCTCACAGCGACAGGGGACGAACACTGAAGCTTTCTTT. Protein product: CASSQRQGTNTEAFF.

The V and J genes are TRBV2 and TRBJ2-1; 11 bases align to TRBD2. The CDR3 contains 15 residues. Germline V CDR1 and CDR2: SNHLY, FYNNEI. V gave up 2 bases and J gave up 5 bases; unmatched junction bases: 2. The CDR3 loop is CASSELAGGHNEQFF. CDR3 DNA: TGTGCCAGCAGTGAACTAGCGGGAGGCCACAATGAGCAGTTCTTC.

The V and J genes are TRBV11-3 and TRBJ2-3, with TRBD2 matching over 7 bases. The V gene's germline CDR1 is SGHNT and CDR2 YENEEA. The trim removed 5 bases at V and 8 bases at J, leaving 7 bases unmatched. The CDR3 totals 13 residues. The CDR3 loop is CASSRGDPGTQYF. The CDR3 DNA is TGTGCCAGCAGCCGGGGGGACCCAGGTACGCAGTATTTT. The whole variable domain, remainder taken from reference TRBV11-3 and TRBJ2-3, is EAGVVQSPRYKIIEKKQPVAFWCNPISGHNTLYWYLQNLGQGPELLIRYENEEAVDDSQLPKDRFSAERLKGVDSTLKIQPAELGDSAVYLCASSRGDPGTQYFGPGTRLTVL.

The CDR3 sequence is CASSPSSGANVLTF. CDR3 nucleotide sequence: TGTGCCAGCTCCCCCTCCTCTGGGGCCAACGTCCTGACTTTC. V and J are TRBV18 and TRBJ2-6; D unclear. V was shortened by 6 bases and J by 0 bases, with 6 bases between the two germline ends. Germline V gives CDR1 KGHSH, CDR2 LQKENI. The CDR3 runs 14 residues.

The chain has TRBV28 and TRBJ2-7; D remains unclear. CDR3 length: 16 residues. The germline gives CDR1 MDHEN, CDR2 SYDVKM. Trimming took 3 bases from V and 0 from J, leaving 15 bases between them. The CDR3 region has the DNA TGTGCCAGCAGTTTTGCTTTACCGGTTCTCTCCTACGAGCAGTACTTC. Encoded protein: CASSFALPVLSYEQYF.

The rearrangement joins TRBV15 to TRBJ2-7, with 10 bases lining up with TRBD2. CDR3 length: 18 residues. Losses at the gene ends were 4 bases for V and 3 bases for J; bases not matched to a gene: 15. The germline CDR1 and CDR2 sequences are LNHNV and YYDKDF (reference sequence). The CDR3 reads CATSIHRTSGYEFYEQYF. The CDR3, as DNA: TGTGCCACCAGCATTCACAGGACTAGCGGATATGAATTCTACGAGCAGTACTTC. Variable domain in full (rest from reference TRBV15 and TRBJ2-7): DAMVIQNPRYQVTQFGKPVTLSCSQTLNHNVMYWYQQKSSQAPKLLFHYYDKDFNNEADTPDNFQSRRPNTSFCFLDIRSPGLGDTAMYLCATSIHRTSGYEFYEQYFGPGTRLTVT.

The chain links TRBV7-2 to TRBJ2-3, with TRBD2 identical over 9 bases. The ends lost 5 bases at V and 5 bases at J; junction bases unmatched: 11. The V gene's germline CDR1 is SGHTA and CDR2 FQGNSA. The CDR3 has 16 residues. CDR3 residues: CASSPQRGRGGDTQYF. CDR3 DNA: TGTGCCAGCAGCCCCCAGAGAGGGCGGGGGGGAGATACGCAGTATTTT.

CDR3 sequence reads: CASSSGTSGRSKYNEQFF. DNA for the CDR3: TGTGCCAGCAGCTCCGGGACTAGCGGGAGGTCGAAATACAATGAGCAGTTCTTC. The J gene is TRBJ2-1, the V gene TRBV4-2; 15 nucleotides align to TRBD2. Germline lookup yields CDR1 LGHNA and CDR2 YNFKEQ. Trimming took 5 bases from V and 4 from J; bases not matched to a gene: 9. The length of the CDR3 is 18 residues.

The chain recombines TRBV7-2 with TRBJ2-5; 8 bases map to TRBD2. V dropped 5 bases and J dropped 5; count of bases not matched to a gene: 13. Germline V lookup: CDR1 SGHTA, CDR2 FQGNSA. The CDR3 extends over 16 amino acids. CDR3 residues: CASSPLFGGAGETQYF. CDR3 nucleotide sequence: TGTGCCAGCAGCCCCCTGTTCGGGGGGGCCGGGGAGACCCAGTACTTC.

The rearrangement links TRBV5-5 to TRBJ2-5, with 11 bases lining up with TRBD1. The length of the CDR3 is 17 residues. CDR1 and CDR2 from the germline V gene are SGHKS and YYEKEE (reference sequence). Germline trimming cut 0 bases from V and 5 bases from J; bases unmatched to any gene: 9. The CDR3 DNA reads as TGTGCCAGCAGCTTGGGGGCCGGACAGGGGGCTGATGAGACCCAGTACTTC. Amino acid sequence: CASSLGAGQGADETQYF.

This clone appeared a few times. It is likely a read error, because the conserved phenylalanine at the end of the CDR3 is missing. The limits of the CDR3 on the DNA are not certain, so only TCRdb's listed CDR3 is given. The rearrangement links TRBV29-1 to TRBJ1-2. The CDR3 adds up to 8 amino acids, both ends counted. CDR1 and CDR2 (germline): SQVTM, ANQGSEA. This CDR3 is CSVERGGV.

The CDR3 DNA reads TGTGCCAGCAGCCCTCCGGGAGAAGGGTGGGAGCAGTACTTC. Its protein product is CASSPPGEGWEQYF. The rearrangement joins TRBV7-9 to TRBJ2-7; weak D call: TRBD2 (6 bases). CDR1 and CDR2 from the germline V gene are SEHNR and FQNEAQ (reference sequence). Trimming took 5 bases from V and 7 from J, leaving 18 bases between them. The CDR3 contains 14 residues.

This chain links TRBV5-1 with TRBJ1-2; 8 bases line up with TRBD1. The germline gives CDR1 SGHRS, CDR2 YFSETQ. The V gene end was trimmed by 4 bases and the J gene end by 2 bases; junction bases not matched to a gene: 4. This CDR3 is built from 14 residues. The CDR3 region has the DNA TGCGCCAGCAGCGGGGGGGACAGGAACTATGGCTACACCTTC. This codes for CASSGGDRNYGYTF.

The chain combines TRBV18 with TRBJ2-3, with 7 bases lining up with TRBD1. This CDR3 has 15 amino acids. The V gene end was trimmed by 2 bases and the J gene end by 3 bases; junction bases not matched to a gene: 5. Germline assignment: CDR1 KGHSH and CDR2 LQKENI. CDR3 protein: CASSPSVQGTDTQYF. CDR3 in DNA: TGTGCCAGCTCACCATCAGTACAGGGGACAGATACGCAGTATTTT.

This clone was seen more than once but under ten times. The gene calls are TRBV5-1 and TRBJ2-7, with D perhaps TRBD1 (7 bases). The germline V and J ends were trimmed by 3 bases and 2 bases, with 12 bases remaining between them. Per germline, CDR1 SGHRS and CDR2 YFSETQ. The CDR3 spans 14 residues. The CDR3 spells CASSWGDSPYEQYF. Here the CDR3 DNA reads TGCGCCAGCAGCTGGGGGGACAGTCCCTACGAGCAGTACTTC.

The genes are TRBV10-3 and TRBJ1-3, with D hard to call. The V and J ends lost 1 base and 4 bases respectively, with 5 bases between them. CDR1 is ENHRY and CDR2 is SYGVKD in the germline V gene. The CDR3 has 13 amino acids. CDR3 region: CAISEFQGNTIYF. DNA of the CDR3: TGTGCCATCAGTGAGTTTCAGGGAAACACCATATATTTT.

J is TRBJ1-1 and V is TRBV9; D unclear. The germline V gene has CDR1 SGDLS and CDR2 YYNGEE. This CDR3 is 13 amino acids long. The V end was cut by 2 bases, the J end by 5 bases, with 10 bases between. The CDR3 is CASSVSRETEAFF. DNA for the CDR3: TGTGCCAGCAGCGTCTCGCGGGAGACTGAAGCTTTCTTT.

The chain couples TRBV7-2 to TRBJ2-5, with D tentatively TRBD2 (5 bases). Looked up from germline, CDR1 is SGHTA and CDR2 is FQGNSA. V was cut by 3 bases and J by 5 bases, with 16 bases left in between. This CDR3 has 15 residues. In DNA form, the CDR3 reads TGTGCCAGCAGCTTCGGCCAGAGGGCCCGGGAGACCCAGTACTTC. Its protein is CASSFGQRARETQYF.

This sequence joins TRBV18 and TRBJ2-5; TRBD2 matches at 8 bases. Germline trimming cut 0 bases from V and 1 base from J; bases unmatched to any gene: 1. Germline V lookup: CDR1 KGHSH, CDR2 LQKENI. The CDR3 consists of 15 residues. This CDR3 reads CASSPPSGGQETQYF. Written as DNA, the CDR3 is TGTGCCAGCTCACCACCGAGCGGGGGCCAAGAGACCCAGTACTTC.

The chain links TRBV2 to TRBJ2-5; 8 nucleotides agree with TRBD2. The J segment lost 6 bases and the V segment lost 2 bases, leaving 11 bases of the junction unmatched. The CDR3 covers 16 residues. The germline gives CDR1 SNHLY, CDR2 FYNNEI. CDR3 sequence (DNA): TGTGCCAGCAGTGAACCCAGGGTTAGCGGGACGAAGACCCAGTACTTC. Encoded protein: CASSEPRVSGTKTQYF.

The chain employs TRBV19 and TRBJ1-1; D perhaps matches TRBD1 (5 bases). The germline V gene has CDR1 LNHDA and CDR2 SQIVND (reference sequence). V was cut by 3 bases and J by 5 bases, with 19 bases left in between. The CDR3 length is 16 residues. Here the CDR3 reads CASSMNLGQAGTEAFF. CDR3 in DNA: TGTGCCAGTAGTATGAATTTGGGGCAGGCGGGGACTGAAGCTTTCTTT.

The V and J genes are TRBV2 and TRBJ2-1; 8 nucleotides agree with TRBD2. The junction had 9 bases not matched to a gene; V was cut back by 6 bases and J by 8 bases. The CDR3 covers 14 residues. Germline CDR1 and CDR2: SNHLY and FYNNEI. CDR3 loop: CASSRSGSMHEQFF. CDR3 nucleotide sequence: TGTGCCAGCAGCCGGAGCGGGAGTATGCATGAGCAGTTCTTC.

This rearrangement joins TRBV6-6 to TRBJ2-7, with TRBD1 matching over 7 bases. The CDR3 is made up of 13 amino acids. Germline trimming cut 2 bases from V and 12 bases from J; bases unmatched to any gene: 10. The germline CDR1 and CDR2 sequences are MNHNY and SVGAGI (reference sequence). The CDR3 DNA reads as TGTGCCAGCAGTTACCTAATCAAGGGACAGCGGTACTTC. Translation: CASSYLIKGQRYF.

The chain employs TRBV19 and TRBJ1-2, with 9 bases aligning to TRBD1. The CDR3 consists of 15 residues. V was clipped by 4 bases and J by 4 bases; unmatched bases: 7. Germline CDR1 LNHDA, CDR2 SQIVND (reference sequence). As DNA, the CDR3 is TGTGCCAGTAGTACAAGACAGGGGGTCTCCTATGGCTACACCTTC. Its protein is CASSTRQGVSYGYTF.